The sample holds many counts of the clone carrying this T cell receptor (beta chain). No antigen is known for it. V was cut by 6 bases and J by 1 base, with 10 bases left in between. The CDR3 runs 14 residues. The sample is drawn from a study of T cell repertoires in cytomegalovirus infection. Study context: Carrying CMV and the relevant HLA type showed in public TCR beta signatures. Points from the study as a whole: CMV-specific HLA-C-restricted TCR beta clonotypes dominated the ex vivo response. Individuals carrying CMV plus the relevant HLA were identified by cumulative frequency of public TCR beta families.

TCRdb redid the calling of the reads with MiXCR, one entry per CDR3 protein. The sample yields about 310,000 distinct CDR3 sequences, approximately 8.9% seen once. J is TRBJ1-5 and V is TRBV12-3 or TRBV12-4; D ambiguous. This TCR was sampled from a human donor in good health (CMV status not recorded). Some clones in this sample may be carry-over from other donors' samples. Source material: PBMCs. The CDR3 DNA follows: TGTGCCAGCAGGAGGGAATCGAGCAATCAGCCCCAGCATTTT. Translating it yields CASRRESSNQPQHF.